This T cell receptor beta chain was sequenced for a study of shared clonotypes between healthy human individuals. The V end was cut by 3 bases, the J end by 4 bases, with 12 bases between. The CDR3 contains 14 residues. Per germline, CDR1 KGHSH and CDR2 LQKENI. Produced via immunoSEQ multiplex PCR; TCRdb's table is partial and in-frame only. The sample has millions of clones; 90% to 95% are singletons. The specimen was naive CD4+ T cells sorted from blood. Subset noted: CD45RA+ positively selected. This receptor was identified in a man younger than 35 in good health. This rearrangement joins TRBV18 to TRBJ2-5, with a tentative D call TRBD2 (6 bases). The CDR3 sequence is CASSPLAPPETQYF. CDR3 DNA sequence: TGTGCCAGCTCACCCCTAGCGCCCCCAGAGACCCAGTACTTC.